A selection of T cell receptor beta chains follows, all from one sample in a study of blood T cells in healthy people across ages. TCRdb re-derived calls from the 5' RACE reads in MiXCR, one entry per CDR3 protein. The table has under 2,000,000 distinct CDR3 sequences, roughly 52% seen once. The sequenced material came from blood. All receptors come from a woman aged 40 to 50 in good health. CDR3s include the opening cysteine and the closing phenylalanine or tryptophan. A D gene is named only where the DNA matches it firmly. Clone size appears in some rows only: once, few, many, or a class for an expanded clone.

-	-	TRBJ1-2	TRBV5-1	TGCGCCAGCAGCTTGGCCCCAGGAAGCCCTGGCTACACCTTC	CASSLAPGSPGYTF
-	-	TRBJ2-1	TRBV28	TGTGCCGGGGGGGCCCCCAATGAGCAGTTCTTC	CAGGAPNEQFF
-	-	TRBJ2-3	TRBV11-2	TGTGCCAGCAGCTTAGCTGAGGCTCAGTATTTT	CASSLAEAQYF
-	few	TRBJ2-1	TRBV7-2	TGTGCCAGCAGCATAGGGGGAGTTCAGGTTTGGTTCTTC	CASSIGGVQVWFF
TRBD2	once	TRBJ2-1	TRBV9	TGTGCCAGCAGCATCGTACTAGCGCTCTACAATGAGCAGTTCTTC	CASSIVLALYNEQFF
-	-	TRBJ2-2	TRBV28	TGTGCCAGTAAACAGGGTACCGGGGAGCTGTTTTTT	CASKQGTGELFF
-	-	TRBJ2-1	TRBV12-5	TGTGCTAGTGGTTTGTGGGAGACAGGCAATTGGGAGCAGTTCTTC	CASGLWETGNWEQFF
-	-	TRBJ2-1	TRBV7-8	TGTGCCAGCAGCCAGGGACTGGGATACAATGAGCGGTTCTTC	CASSQGLGYNERFF
-	-	TRBJ1-4	TRBV7-2	TGTGCCAGCAGCTTAGAGGCAGGCGGAGGGGTGGCAAAACTGTTTTTT	CASSLEAGGGVAKLFF
-	-	TRBJ2-5	TRBV28	TGTGCCAGCAGTTTAGGAACTCGGGTCCAAGAGACCCAGTACTTC	CASSLGTRVQETQYF
-	-	TRBJ2-3	TRBV28	TGTGCCAGCAGTCATCTGCCGATTAATACGCAGTATTTT	CASSHLPINTQYF
-	-	TRBJ1-2	TRBV28	TGTGCCAGCAGTGTACCCGAGGGCTATGGCTACACCTTC	CASSVPEGYGYTF
TRBD1	-	TRBJ2-3	TRBV24-1	TGTGCCACCAGTTCCGGACAGGGCACAGATACGCAGTATTTT	CATSSGQGTDTQYF
-	-	TRBJ2-4	TRBV20-1	TGCAGTGCTAGAGTTGGTCCCGAACTGTACTTC	CSARVGPELYF
-	-	TRBJ2-4	TRBV7-9	TGTGCCAGCAGCCCCGGACCCGGGAACATTCAGTACTTC	CASSPGPGNIQYF
TRBD2	-	TRBJ2-1	TRBV5-1	TGCGCCAGCAGAGGACTAGCGTCGATCTTGCAGTTCTTC	CASRGLASILQFF
TRBD2	many	TRBJ2-5	TRBV7-8	TGTGCCAGCAGCAAGACGAGCGGGGCAGAGACCCAGTACTTC	CASSKTSGAETQYF